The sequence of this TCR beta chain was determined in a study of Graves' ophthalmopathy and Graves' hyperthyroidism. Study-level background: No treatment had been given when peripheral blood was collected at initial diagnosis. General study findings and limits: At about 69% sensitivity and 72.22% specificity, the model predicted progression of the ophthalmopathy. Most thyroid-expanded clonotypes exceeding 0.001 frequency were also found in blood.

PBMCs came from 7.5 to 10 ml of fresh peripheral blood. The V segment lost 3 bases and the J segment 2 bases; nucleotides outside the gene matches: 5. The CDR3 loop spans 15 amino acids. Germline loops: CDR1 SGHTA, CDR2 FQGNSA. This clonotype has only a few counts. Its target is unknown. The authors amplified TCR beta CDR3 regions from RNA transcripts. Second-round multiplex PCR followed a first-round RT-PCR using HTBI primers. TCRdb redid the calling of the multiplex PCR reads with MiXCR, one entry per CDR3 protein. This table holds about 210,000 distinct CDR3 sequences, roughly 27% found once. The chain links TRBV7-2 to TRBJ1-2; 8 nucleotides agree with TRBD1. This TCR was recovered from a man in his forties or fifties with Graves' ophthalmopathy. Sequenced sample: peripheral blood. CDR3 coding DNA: TGTGCCAGCAGCTTGACGACAGGGGTGAACTATGGCTACACCTTC. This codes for CASSLTTGVNYGYTF.